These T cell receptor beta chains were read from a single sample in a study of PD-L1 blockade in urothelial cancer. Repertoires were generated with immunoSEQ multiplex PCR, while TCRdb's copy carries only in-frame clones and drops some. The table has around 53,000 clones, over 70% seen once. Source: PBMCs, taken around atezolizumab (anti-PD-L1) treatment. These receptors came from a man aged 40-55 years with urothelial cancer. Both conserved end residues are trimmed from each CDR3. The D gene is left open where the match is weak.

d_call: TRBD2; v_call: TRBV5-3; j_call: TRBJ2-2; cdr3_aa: PYSRWREIRELF
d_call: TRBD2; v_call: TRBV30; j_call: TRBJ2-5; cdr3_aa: AWSVLAGVPETQY
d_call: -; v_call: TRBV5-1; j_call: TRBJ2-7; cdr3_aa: ASSPTEALYEQY
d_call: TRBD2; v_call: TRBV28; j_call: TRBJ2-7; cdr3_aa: ASRSSGGGSYEQY
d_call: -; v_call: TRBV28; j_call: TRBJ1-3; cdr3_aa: ASSLTLSSGNTIY
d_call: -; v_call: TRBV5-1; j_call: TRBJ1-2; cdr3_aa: ASSRGGYYGYT
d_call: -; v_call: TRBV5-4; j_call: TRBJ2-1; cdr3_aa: ASTAGPRKVNEQF
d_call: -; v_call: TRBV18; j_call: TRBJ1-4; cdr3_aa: ASSAAGAAESGKLF
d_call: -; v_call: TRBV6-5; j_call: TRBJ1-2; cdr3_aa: ASSYGGVGYGYT
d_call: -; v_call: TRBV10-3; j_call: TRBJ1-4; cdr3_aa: AISPTGPTNEKLF
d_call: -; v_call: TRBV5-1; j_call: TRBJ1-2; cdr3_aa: ASTPDSPQGYT
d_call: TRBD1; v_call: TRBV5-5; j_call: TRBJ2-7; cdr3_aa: ASSLTRDRSSYEQY
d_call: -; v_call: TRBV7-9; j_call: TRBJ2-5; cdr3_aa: ASSPRETQY
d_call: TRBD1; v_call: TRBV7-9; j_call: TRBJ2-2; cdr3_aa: ASGRDRQNTGELF
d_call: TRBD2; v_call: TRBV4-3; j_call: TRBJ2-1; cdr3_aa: ASSQDWSSGGYNEQF
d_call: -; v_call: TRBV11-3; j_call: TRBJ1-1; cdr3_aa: ASSPPDTEAF
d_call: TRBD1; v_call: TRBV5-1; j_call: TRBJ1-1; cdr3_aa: ASSLEGQGFTEAF
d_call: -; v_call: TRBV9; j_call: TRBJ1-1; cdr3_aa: ASSTEGGATEAF
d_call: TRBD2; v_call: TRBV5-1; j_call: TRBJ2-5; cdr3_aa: ASSLIAGESGTQY
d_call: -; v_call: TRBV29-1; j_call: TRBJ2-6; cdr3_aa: SVEDNDSGANVLT
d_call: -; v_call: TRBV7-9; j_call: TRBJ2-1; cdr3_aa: ASSSGAYDNEQF
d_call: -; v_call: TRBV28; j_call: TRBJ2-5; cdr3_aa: ASTPQSPKRGSQY
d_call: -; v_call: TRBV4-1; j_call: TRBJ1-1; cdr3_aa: ASSRTTNTEAF
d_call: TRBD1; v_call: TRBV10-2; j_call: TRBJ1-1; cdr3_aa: ASITDRGTEAF
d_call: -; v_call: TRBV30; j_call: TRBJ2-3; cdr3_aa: AWSPRPSLEDTQY
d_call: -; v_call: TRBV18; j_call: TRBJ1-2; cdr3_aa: ASSPVRGNNDYGYT
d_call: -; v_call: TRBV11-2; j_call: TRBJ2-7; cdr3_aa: ASSLDTYEQY
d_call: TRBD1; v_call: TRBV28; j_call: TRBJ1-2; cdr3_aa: ASQGGAGGYT
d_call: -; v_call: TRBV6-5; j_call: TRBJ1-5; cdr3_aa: ASSYSNSQPQH
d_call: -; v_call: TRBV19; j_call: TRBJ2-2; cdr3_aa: ASSPERPTGELF
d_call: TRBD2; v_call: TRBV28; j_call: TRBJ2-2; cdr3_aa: ASSWGLAETGELF
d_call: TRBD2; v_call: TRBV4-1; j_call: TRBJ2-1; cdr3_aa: ASSHPGGVEQF
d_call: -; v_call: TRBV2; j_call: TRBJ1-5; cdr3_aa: ASSDKGARYSNQPQH
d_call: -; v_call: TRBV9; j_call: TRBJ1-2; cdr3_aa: ASSRDTDYGYT
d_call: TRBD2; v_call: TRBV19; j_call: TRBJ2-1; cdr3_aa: ATRGSGRARYNEQF
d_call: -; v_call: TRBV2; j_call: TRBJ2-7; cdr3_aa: ASRRETGSSYEQY
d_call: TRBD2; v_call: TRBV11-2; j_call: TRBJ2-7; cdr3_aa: ASSSLKRTRHYEQY
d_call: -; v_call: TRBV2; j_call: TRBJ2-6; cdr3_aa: ASRLQGSGANVLT
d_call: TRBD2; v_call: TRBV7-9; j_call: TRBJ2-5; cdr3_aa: ATPGLAGDTSAVETQY
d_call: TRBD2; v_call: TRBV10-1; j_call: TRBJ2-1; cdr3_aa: ASSEDSGNWNEQF
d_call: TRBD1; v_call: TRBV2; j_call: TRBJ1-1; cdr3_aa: ASTNRGIGGAF
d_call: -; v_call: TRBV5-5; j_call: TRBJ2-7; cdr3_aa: ASSLRTSFDHEQY
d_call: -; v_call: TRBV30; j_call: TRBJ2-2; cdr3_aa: AWSPPAGELF
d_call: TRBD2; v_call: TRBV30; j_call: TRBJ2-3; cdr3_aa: AWSVRGLAGDTQY
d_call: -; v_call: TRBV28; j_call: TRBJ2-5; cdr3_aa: ASSSPQETQY
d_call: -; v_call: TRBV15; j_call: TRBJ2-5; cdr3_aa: ATSREADRETQY
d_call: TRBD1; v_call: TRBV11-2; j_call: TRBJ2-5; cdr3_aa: ASSLVGGEETQY
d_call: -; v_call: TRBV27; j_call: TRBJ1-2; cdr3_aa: ASGPSGLIYGYT
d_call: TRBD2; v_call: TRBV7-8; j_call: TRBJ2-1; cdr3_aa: ASSPLWAGVYNEQF
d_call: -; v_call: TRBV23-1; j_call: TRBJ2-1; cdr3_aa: ASSQSPRASPGEDEYEQF
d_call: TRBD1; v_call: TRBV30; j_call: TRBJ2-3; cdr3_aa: AWSVQGAPRG